The next 24 T cell receptor beta chains were all read from a single sample in a study of pediatric ulcerative colitis. The repertoire was sequenced with immunoSEQ multiplex PCR; TCRdb's copy has only in-frame clones and lacks some. This table holds 55,000 to 70,000 clones, around 86% found once. The sample taken for sequencing was blood. The receptors were sampled from a boy aged 10-17 years who was a control in a study of pediatric ulcerative colitis.

Only a few counts were recorded for this clone. The chain is built from TRBV7-2 and TRBJ1-6, with D hard to call. CDR3 length: 14 residues. Germline V gene sequence: CDR1 SGHTA, CDR2 FQGNSA. The V and J ends lost 3 bases and 2 bases respectively, with 5 bases between them. CDR3 protein: CASSLAAYNSPLHF. CDR3 bases: TGTGCCAGCAGCTTGGCAGCCTATAATTCACCCCTCCACTTT.

V gene TRBV4-2 combines with J gene TRBJ1-4, with 7 bases lining up with TRBD1. The CDR3 contains 16 residues. The J segment lost 6 bases and the V segment lost 4 bases, leaving 11 bases of the junction unmatched. Germline V gene data show CDR1 as LGHNA and CDR2 as YNFKEQ. The CDR3 DNA sequence: TGTGCCAGCAGCCGATATAACAGGGGATCGTATGAAAAACTGTTTTTT. Translated: CASSRYNRGSYEKLFF.

The J gene is TRBJ1-1, the V gene TRBV30; D is undetermined. V shed 2 bases and J shed 13 bases, with 8 bases lying between them. Per germline, CDR1 GTSNPN and CDR2 SVGIG (reference sequence). The CDR3 has 9 residues. CDR3 region: CAWSLWDFF. CDR3 coding DNA: TGTGCCTGGAGTCTCTGGGATTTCTTT.

The gene calls are TRBV28 and TRBJ2-2; D may be TRBD1 or TRBD2 (5 bases each). Germline V lookup: CDR1 MDHEN, CDR2 SYDVKM. V was cut by 4 bases and J by 7 bases, with 13 bases left in between. The CDR3 length is 14 residues. Here the CDR3 DNA reads TGTGCCAGCAGTTCCGGGACCCACGTCGGGGAGCTGTTTTTT. Encoded protein: CASSSGTHVGELFF.

The V gene is TRBV21-1, the J gene TRBJ2-3; TRBD1 is the table's D call, not checked against the DNA. TRBV21-1 is described as a pseudogene. This CDR3 has 17 amino acids. The DNA of the CDR3 is TGTGCCAGCAGCAAAGTCCCCCCGGGACAGGGAACAGATACGCAGTATTTT. Translating gives CASSKVPPGQGTDTQYF.

There are a few counts of this clone. The CDR3 sequence is CASSLAWTDNYEQYF. As DNA, the CDR3 is TGTGCCAGCAGCTTAGCCTGGACAGATAACTACGAGCAGTACTTC. The gene calls are TRBV7-9 and TRBJ2-7, with D possibly being TRBD1 (6 bases). CDR1 and CDR2 (germline): SEHNR, FQNEAQ (reference sequence). This CDR3 has 15 amino acids. Trimming stripped 0 bases from V and 3 bases from J, with 12 bases between.

The V and J genes are TRBV11-3 and TRBJ1-1; D unresolved. V was pared by 2 bases and J by 4 bases, with 8 bases between. CDR1 is SGHNT and CDR2 is YENEEA in the germline V gene. CDR3 size: 13 residues. CDR3 bases: TGTGCCAGCAGCTTACTTCGTGGCACTGAAGCTTTCTTT. This translates into CASSLLRGTEAFF.

This clone was detected only a few times. The chain couples TRBV7-2 to TRBJ1-1; no clear D. Trimming left V 4 bases short and J 0 bases short, with 6 bases between. The CDR3 has 13 residues. CDR1 is SGHTA, CDR2 FQGNSA, per germline. The CDR3 region is CASSSGVNTEAFF. The DNA of the CDR3 is TGTGCCAGCAGCTCTGGCGTGAACACTGAAGCTTTCTTT.

V usage is TRBV6-4 and J usage is TRBJ2-3; 10 bases align to TRBD2. Germline V gene data show CDR1 as MRHNA and CDR2 as SNTAGT. This CDR3 region has 16 residues. V dropped 3 bases and J dropped 1; count of bases not matched to a gene: 4. The CDR3 spells CASSESGTSGTDTQYF. In DNA, the CDR3 is TGTGCCAGCAGTGAATCCGGGACTAGCGGCACAGATACGCAGTATTTT.

The chain links TRBV5-6 to TRBJ2-3, with 13 bases lining up with TRBD2. CDR3 length: 16 residues. CDR1 is SGHDT, CDR2 YYEEEE, per germline. With 2 bases clipped from V and 6 bases from J, the junction kept 6 bases outside the gene matches. CDR3 region: CASSFTLAGGIDTQYF. CDR3 nucleotides: TGTGCCAGCAGCTTTACACTAGCGGGAGGGATCGATACGCAGTATTTT.

V is TRBV23-1 and J is TRBJ2-3; D call uncertain. Being an ORF, TRBV23-1 has a function that is uncertain. This CDR3 contains 17 residues. V lost 3 bases and J lost 4, with 20 bases in between. In nucleotides, the CDR3 is TGCGCCAGCAGTCACAGTCTCAATTCATGGATCGCAGATACGCAGTATTTT. This gives the protein CASSHSLNSWIADTQYF.

The rearrangement uses TRBV11-3 and TRBJ2-3, with 10 bases that match TRBD1. CDR3 length: 15 residues. Germline CDR1 and CDR2: SGHNT and YENEEA. Trimming removed 3 bases from V and 1 base from J; junction bases left unmatched: 1. The chain's CDR3 is CASSLGTGGTDTQYF. The CDR3 nucleotides are TGTGCCAGCAGCTTGGGGACAGGGGGCACAGATACGCAGTATTTT.

The V gene is TRBV9, the J gene TRBJ2-2; D gene uncertain. The CDR3 spans 13 residues. The germline V and J ends were trimmed by 4 bases and 2 bases, with 6 bases remaining between them. Germline loops: CDR1 SGDLS, CDR2 YYNGEE. The CDR3 DNA sequence: TGTGCCAGCAGCCGAAGTAACACCGGGGAGCTGTTTTTT. Residues: CASSRSNTGELFF.

The chain has TRBV7-3 and TRBJ2-1, with D unresolved. This CDR3 has 16 amino acids. V was trimmed by 5 bases and J by 0 bases, leaving 14 bases between them. In germline, CDR1 is SGHTA, CDR2 FQGTGA. This CDR3 reads CASSPTTWSSYNEQFF. DNA of the CDR3: TGTGCCAGCAGCCCAACCACGTGGAGCTCCTACAATGAGCAGTTCTTC.

This chain links TRBV5-1 with TRBJ1-1; D gene uncertain. Germline values: CDR1 SGHRS, CDR2 YFSETQ. CDR3 size: 14 residues. V lost 0 bases and J 0 bases, leaving 6 bases between the germline ends. The CDR3: CASSLGDLNTEAFF. CDR3 in DNA: TGCGCCAGCAGCTTGGGGGATCTGAACACTGAAGCTTTCTTT.

This clone appeared once. This chain uses TRBV10-2 with TRBJ1-1; D call uncertain. Germline-derived CDR1 and CDR2 are WSHSY and SAAADI. V was clipped by 4 bases and J by 1 base, with 10 bases between them. This CDR3 contains 14 residues. CDR3 coding DNA: TGCGCCAGCAGTGGTTCACCTGAGAACACTGAAGCTTTCTTT. Translating it yields CASSGSPENTEAFF.

This chain links TRBV25-1 with TRBJ2-3, with 9 bases aligning to TRBD2. V gave up 4 bases and J gave up 2 bases; unmatched junction bases: 13. The CDR3 length is 18 residues. Germline-derived CDR1 and CDR2 are MGHDK and SYGVNS. The CDR3 here is CASSAGTGAGGPTDTQYF. As DNA, the CDR3 is TGTGCCAGCAGTGCTGGAACTGGAGCGGGGGGTCCCACAGATACGCAGTATTTT.

The chain couples TRBV2 to TRBJ1-3; 11 bases map to TRBD1. The CDR3 is 16 residues long. Germline CDR1 and CDR2: SNHLY and FYNNEI. After removal of 6 bases from V and 4 bases from J, the junction contained 8 bases not matched to a gene. The CDR3 region is CASRSWGQGGGNTIYF. Here the CDR3 DNA reads TGTGCCAGCAGATCTTGGGGACAGGGGGGCGGAAACACCATATATTTT.

The chain is built from TRBV6-6 and TRBJ2-3; TRBD1 might be the D (6 bases). V lost 7 bases, J lost 3 bases, and 8 bases lay in between. The germline V gene has CDR1 MNHNY and CDR2 SVGAGI (reference sequence). The CDR3 runs 12 residues. CDR3 nucleotides: TGTGCCAGCACCGGACAGACAGATACGCAGTATTTT. Amino acid sequence: CASTGQTDTQYF.

The chain has TRBV28 and TRBJ1-5; D is unclear. The CDR3 is 12 residues long. V was cut by 4 bases and J by 5 bases, with 6 bases left in between. Germline CDR1 reads MDHEN; CDR2 reads SYDVKM. CDR3: CASSWKYQPQHF. The CDR3 DNA reads TGTGCCAGCAGTTGGAAATATCAGCCCCAGCATTTT.

CDR3 amino acids: CASSPSAFVYNEQFF. As DNA, the CDR3 is TGTGCCAGCTCACCATCCGCGTTTGTCTACAATGAGCAGTTCTTC. The gene calls are TRBV18 and TRBJ2-1; D is ambiguous. The CDR3 runs to 15 residues. V lost 2 bases, J lost 3 bases, and 11 bases lay in between. In germline, CDR1 is KGHSH, CDR2 LQKENI.

This chain connects TRBV6-5 to TRBJ1-5, with TRBD1 identical over 7 bases. This CDR3 is built from 14 residues. Trimming removed 7 bases from V and 4 bases from J; junction bases left unmatched: 7. Per germline, CDR1 MNHEY and CDR2 SVGAGI. The CDR3 DNA sequence: TGTGCCAGCACCCCGACAGGGATGAATCAGCCCCAGCATTTT. Its protein is CASTPTGMNQPQHF.

J is TRBJ2-1 and V is TRBV5-8, with D perhaps matching TRBD2 (5 bases). Germline values: CDR1 SGHTS, CDR2 YDEGEE. V lost 6 bases, J lost 0 bases, and 19 bases lay in between. The CDR3 has 17 residues. CDR3 DNA sequence: TGTGCCAGCAACGTGCGAGCTGACTACCGCTCCTACAATGAGCAGTTCTTC. Translating gives CASNVRADYRSYNEQFF.

This clone has more than one count but fewer than ten. The chain couples TRBV7-2 to TRBJ2-7; possibly TRBD2 for D (5 bases). The CDR3 runs to 15 residues. V lost 1 base and J lost 3, with 13 bases in between. The germline V gene encodes CDR1 SGHTA and CDR2 FQGNSA. CDR3 sequence: CASSLGPGRGYEQYF. In DNA, the CDR3 is TGTGCCAGCAGCTTAGGGCCCGGTCGGGGCTACGAGCAGTACTTC.